Below are 7 T cell receptor beta chains sequenced from a single sample in a study of T cell repertoires in cytomegalovirus infection (dated by TCRdb to about 2019). Sequencing relied on an Illumina HiSeq 1500. TCRdb reanalyzed the raw reads on its own, using fastp at Q25 for trimming and MiXCR for clone calling, and kept in-frame beta chains. Entries that share a CDR3 protein sequence are merged under the most common genes and DNA. Across this sample there are roughly 720,000 distinct CDR3 sequences, with approximately 34% seen only once. The ten largest clones represent under 3% of the sample. Sequencing was performed on PBMCs. All receptors derive from a human donor in good health (CMV status not recorded). Some clones in this sample may be carry-over from other donors' samples.

About this clonotype: A junction end diverges from the germline sequence, so it may reflect a read error. For the CDR3, the DNA is TGCAGTCCTAGGGTTCCGGGTATCCAGACCTCCTCCTACGAGCAGTACTTC. This codes for CSPRVPGIQTSSYEQYF. The V call is TRBV20-1, the J call TRBJ2-7, with D hard to call. Germline values: CDR1 DFQATT, CDR2 SNEGSKA (reference sequence). The CDR3 is 17 amino acids.

The chain has TRBV7-2 and TRBJ1-3, with D uncertain. Trimming took 5 bases from V and 2 from J, leaving 10 bases between them. Germline V gene data show CDR1 as SGHTA and CDR2 as FQGNSA. The CDR3 is 14 residues long. DNA of the CDR3: TGTGCCAGCAGCCCAAGGGCACCTGGAAACACCATATATTTT. Amino acid sequence: CASSPRAPGNTIYF.

This clonotype has just one count. For the CDR3, the DNA is TGTGCCACCAGCAGAGACAGGGTTTCAGGTGGCTACACCTTC. It yields the protein CATSRDRVSGGYTF. This chain links TRBV15 with TRBJ1-2; the D gene is possibly TRBD1 (5 bases). There are 14 residues in the CDR3. Trimming cost V 0 bases and J 7 bases, with 12 bases left between them. CDR1 is LNHNV, CDR2 YYDKDF, per germline (reference sequence).

This clonotype was observed a single time. A much larger clone lies a single base off, so this may be a read error. Given the absence of the conserved phenylalanine or tryptophan at the CDR3 end, a read error is likely. The rearrangement uses TRBV7-6 and TRBJ2-3; 9 bases are a match to TRBD2. The germline V gene has CDR1 SGHVS and CDR2 FNYEAQ. The V gene end was trimmed by 5 bases and the J gene end by 5 bases; junction bases not matched to a gene: 14. The CDR3 is 17 amino acids. CDR3 in amino acids: CASSHAEGGGAVDTQYL. The CDR3, as DNA: TGTGCCAGCAGCCACGCGGAAGGCGGGGGGGCAGTAGATACGCAGTATTTG.

This clonotype was seen a few times. J is TRBJ1-5 and V is TRBV28; the D gene is possibly TRBD1 (5 bases). The CDR3 contains 13 residues. Looked up from germline, CDR1 is MDHEN and CDR2 is SYDVKM. V shed 3 bases and J shed 10 bases, with 13 bases lying between them. The CDR3 DNA sequence: TGTGCCAGCAGTTTGGAGAGGGGCCGACCCCAGCATTTT. It is translated as CASSLERGRPQHF.

About this clonotype: An end of the junction does not agree with germline; a read error may underlie this. This sequence joins TRBV6-6 and TRBJ2-2; 8 bases map to TRBD1. This CDR3 is 16 amino acids long. Germline V lookup: CDR1 MNHNY, CDR2 SVGAGI (reference sequence). CDR3 nucleotides: TGTGCCAGCAGTTACGTACAGGGGGTCAACACCGGGGAGATGTTTTTT. Protein: CASSYVQGVNTGEMFF.

This chain joins TRBV20-1 and TRBJ1-2; D unresolved. V lost 6 bases, J lost 0 bases, and 17 bases lay in between. The V gene's germline CDR1 is DFQATT and CDR2 SNEGSKA (reference sequence). This CDR3 spans 15 amino acids. The CDR3 loop reads CSANFVSLANYGYTF. The CDR3, as DNA: TGCAGTGCCAATTTTGTGAGTCTAGCTAACTATGGCTACACCTTC.